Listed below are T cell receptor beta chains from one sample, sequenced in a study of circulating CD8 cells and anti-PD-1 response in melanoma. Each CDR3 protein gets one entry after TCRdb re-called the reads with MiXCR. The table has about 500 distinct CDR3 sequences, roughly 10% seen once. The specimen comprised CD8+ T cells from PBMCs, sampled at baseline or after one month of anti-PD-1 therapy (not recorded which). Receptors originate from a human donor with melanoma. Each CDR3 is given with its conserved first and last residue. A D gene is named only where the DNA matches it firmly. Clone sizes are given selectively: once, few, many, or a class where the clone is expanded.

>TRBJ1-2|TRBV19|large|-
TGTGCCAGTAGCACAGCCTATGGCTACACCTTC
CASSTAYGYTF
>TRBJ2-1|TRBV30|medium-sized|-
TGTGCCAGACACAGCTCCTACAATGAGCAGTTCTTC
CARHSSYNEQFF
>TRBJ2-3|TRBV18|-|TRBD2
TGTGCCAGCTCACCACCGACACTAGCGGGCACAGATACGCAGTATTTT
CASSPPTLAGTDTQYF
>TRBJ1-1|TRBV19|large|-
TGTGCCAGTACTCAGGGAAGGGGCAACACTGAAGCTTTCTTT
CASTQGRGNTEAFF
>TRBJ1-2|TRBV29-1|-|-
TGCAGCGTTGAAGATCGCGAGGTTTACAACTATGGCAACACCTTC
CSVEDREVYNYGNTF
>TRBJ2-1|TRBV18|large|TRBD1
TGTGCCAGCTCACCACCGGGACAGGGGGTCAATGAGCAGTTCTTC
CASSPPGQGVNEQFF
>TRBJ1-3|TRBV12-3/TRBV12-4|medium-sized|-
TGTGCCAGCAGTTTTACAGGTTTCTCTGGAAACACCATATATTTT
CASSFTGFSGNTIYF
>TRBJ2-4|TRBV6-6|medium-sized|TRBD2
TGTGCCAGCAGTTCCTATCAGTTAGCGGGGGAGACTTCAATAGCCAAAAACATTCAGTACTTC
CASSSYQLAGETSIAKNIQYF
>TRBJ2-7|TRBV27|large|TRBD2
TGTGCCAGCAGTTGGGGGACTAGCGGGGTGTACGAGCAGTACTTC
CASSWGTSGVYEQYF
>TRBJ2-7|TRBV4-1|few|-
TGCGCCAGCAGCCAAGGGGCTCACCGGGAAGAGCAGGAGCAGTACTTC
CASSQGAHREEQEQYF
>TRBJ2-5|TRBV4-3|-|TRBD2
TGCGCCAGCAGCCAAGATGGCGGGGGGCCAGAGACCCAGTACTTC
CASSQDGGGPETQYF
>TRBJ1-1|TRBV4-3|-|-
TGCGCCAGCAGCCAAGATACCCCGGGAAACACTGAAGCTTTCTTT
CASSQDTPGNTEAFF
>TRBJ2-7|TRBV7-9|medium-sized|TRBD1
TGTGCCAGCAGCAGTGACAGGGAACCCCTATACGAGCAGTACTTC
CASSSDREPLYEQYF
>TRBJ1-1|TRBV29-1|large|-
TGCAGCTCCCGCCTTGGCGTTACTGAAGCTTTCTTT
CSSRLGVTEAFF
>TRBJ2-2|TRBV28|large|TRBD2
TGTGCCAGCACCGTGCTAGCGGGGGGATACACCGGGGAGCTGTTTTTT
CASTVLAGGYTGELFF
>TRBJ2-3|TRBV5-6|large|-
TGTGCCAGCAGCCACCCGGACATCCACACAGATACGCAGTATTTT
CASSHPDIHTDTQYF
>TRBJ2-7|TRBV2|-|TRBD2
TGTGCCAGCAGCAAAGCTGCTAGCGGGGGGGTCTCCTCCTACGAGCAGTACTTC
CASSKAASGGVSSYEQYF
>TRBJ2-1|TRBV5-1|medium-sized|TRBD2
TGCGCCAGCAGCGCTAGCGGGGGGTACAATGAGCAGTTCTTC
CASSASGGYNEQFF
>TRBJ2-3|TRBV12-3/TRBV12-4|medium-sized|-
TGTGCCAGCAGTCTCGGTCTAAGCACAGATACGCAGTATTTT
CASSLGLSTDTQYF
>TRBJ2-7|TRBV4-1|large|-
TGCGCCAGCAGCCAAGATAGGCCCTACGAGCAGTACTTC
CASSQDRPYEQYF
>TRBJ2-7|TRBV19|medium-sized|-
TGTGCCAGTAGTATGTGGGTTTTCTACGAGCAGTACTTC
CASSMWVFYEQYF
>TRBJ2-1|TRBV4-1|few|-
TGCGCCAGCAGCCAAGGGGGGATCTACAATGAGCAGTTCTTC
CASSQGGIYNEQFF
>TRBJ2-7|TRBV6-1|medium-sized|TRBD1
TGTGCCAGCAGAGATACAAGGGGACAGGGGTTAACCTACGAGCAGTACTTC
CASRDTRGQGLTYEQYF
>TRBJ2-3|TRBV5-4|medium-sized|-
TGTGCCAGCAGACACGAAACCGGGCCCATCACAGATACGCAGTATTTT
CASRHETGPITDTQYF
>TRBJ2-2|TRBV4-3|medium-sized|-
TGCGCCAGCAGCCAAGATCTGCTAGGGGGGTTCACCGGGGAGCTGTTTTTT
CASSQDLLGGFTGELFF
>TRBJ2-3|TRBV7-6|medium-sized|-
TGTGCCAGCAGCTTAGTTGGGGTAACAGATACGCAGTATTTT
CASSLVGVTDTQYF
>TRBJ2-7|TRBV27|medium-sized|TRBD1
TGTGCCAGCAGTTCGACAGGGGGCGGTTCCTACGAGCAGTACTTC
CASSSTGGGSYEQYF
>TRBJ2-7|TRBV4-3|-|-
TGCGCCAGCAACCGATCTCTTTGGGCAGGGAAGAACTACGGGCAGTACTTC
CASNRSLWAGKNYGQYF
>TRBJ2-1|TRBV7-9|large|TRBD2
TGTGCCAGCAGCTTATCCCTTACTAGCGGGGGGGTGTCCTACAATGAGCAGTTCTTC
CASSLSLTSGGVSYNEQFF
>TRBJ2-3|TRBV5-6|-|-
TGTGCCAGCAGCTTGGATGGCGGGGGCCTCACAGATACGCAGTATTTT
CASSLDGGGLTDTQYF